This T cell receptor beta chain was found in a study of spatial heterogeneity in lung cancer. Whole-study context: Matched bulk RNA-seq provided a T cell module score, and TCR transcript counts in tumor regions correlated strongly with it. Study-level findings and limits: The study found that expanded intratumoral alpha and beta TCR counts tracked tumor mutation counts.

This clonotype is labeled as medium-sized. The antigen remains undetermined. One entry per CDR3 protein, called by TCRdb with MiXCR from the 5' RACE reads. The table lists about 2,600 distinct CDR3 sequences, approximately 7.6% of them singletons. The CDR3 totals 14 residues. Looked up from germline, CDR1 is MDHEN and CDR2 is SYDVKM. Trimming took 7 bases from V and 3 from J, leaving 12 bases between them. Time point defined: sample taken at primary tumor resection. This TCR was sampled from a male donor with early-stage non-small cell lung cancer. Sequencing used lung tumor tissue, obtained at surgery. The chain carries TRBV28 and TRBJ2-2; a weak D match, TRBD1 (6 bases). The CDR3 protein is CASKLGTYTGELFF. Written as DNA, the CDR3 is TGTGCCAGCAAGCTCGGGACATACACCGGGGAGCTGTTTTTT.